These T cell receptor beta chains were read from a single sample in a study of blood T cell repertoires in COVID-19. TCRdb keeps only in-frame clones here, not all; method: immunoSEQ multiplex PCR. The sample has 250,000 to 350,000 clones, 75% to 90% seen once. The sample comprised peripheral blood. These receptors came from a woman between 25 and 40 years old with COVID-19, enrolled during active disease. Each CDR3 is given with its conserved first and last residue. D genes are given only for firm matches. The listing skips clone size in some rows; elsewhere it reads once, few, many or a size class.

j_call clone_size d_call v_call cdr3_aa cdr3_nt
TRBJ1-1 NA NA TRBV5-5 CASSFTRNTEAFF TGTGCCAGCAGCTTTACTCGGAACACTGAAGCTTTCTTT
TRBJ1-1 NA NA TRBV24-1 CATSPKPGRYTEAFF TGTGCCACCAGTCCTAAACCAGGGAGGTACACTGAAGCTTTCTTT
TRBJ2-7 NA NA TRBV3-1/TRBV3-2 CASSQLSSQFPHEQYF TGTGCCAGCAGCCAACTCTCTAGCCAGTTCCCCCACGAGCAGTACTTC
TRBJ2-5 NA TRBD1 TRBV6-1 CASSDDRGPGTQYF TGTGCCAGCAGTGACGACAGGGGGCCTGGGACCCAGTACTTC
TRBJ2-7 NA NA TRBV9 CASSVEVSGQGIPYEQYF TGTGCCAGCAGCGTAGAGGTCAGTGGGCAGGGAATACCCTACGAGCAGTACTTC
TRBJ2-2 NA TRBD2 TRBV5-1 CASSSLGGSSTGELFF TGCGCCAGCAGCTCCCTCGGCGGGAGTTCTACCGGGGAGCTGTTTTTT
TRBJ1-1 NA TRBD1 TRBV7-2 CASSARQGFMNTEAFF TGTGCCAGCAGCGCCCGACAGGGATTCATGAACACTGAAGCTTTCTTT
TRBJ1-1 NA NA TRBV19 CASSNPGLTGDTEAFF TGTGCCAGTAGCAATCCGGGACTTACTGGGGACACTGAAGCTTTCTTT
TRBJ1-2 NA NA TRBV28 CASSFSNYGYTF TGTGCCAGCAGTTTCAGTAACTATGGCTACACCTTC
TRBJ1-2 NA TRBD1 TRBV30 CAWSRDRVQGYTF TGTGCCTGGAGTCGGGACAGGGTTCAGGGCTACACCTTC
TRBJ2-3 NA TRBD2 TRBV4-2 CASSQGSTSGNTDTQYF TGTGCCAGCAGCCAAGGCTCGACTAGCGGCAACACAGATACGCAGTATTTT
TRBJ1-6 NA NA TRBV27 CASSIRVGSYNSPLHF TGTGCCAGCAGTATCAGGGTTGGCTCCTATAATTCACCCCTCCACTTT
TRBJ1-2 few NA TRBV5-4 CASSLDSGYGYTF TGTGCCAGCAGCCTGGACAGTGGCTATGGCTACACCTTC
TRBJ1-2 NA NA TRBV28 CASTTPSANYGYTF TGTGCCAGCACCACCCCCTCGGCTAACTATGGCTACACCTTC
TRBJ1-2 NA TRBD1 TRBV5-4 CASSAGTGGHGYTF TGTGCCAGCAGCGCAGGGACAGGGGGCCATGGCTACACCTTC
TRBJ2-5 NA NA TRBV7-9 CASRSGQETQYF TGTGCCAGCAGAAGCGGCCAAGAGACCCAGTACTTC
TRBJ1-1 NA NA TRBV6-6 CASSSDTTALRAFF TGTGCCAGCAGTTCAGATACGACGGCGCTCAGGGCTTTCTTT
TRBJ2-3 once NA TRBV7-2 CASSLAGTPSSTDTQYF TGTGCCAGCAGCTTAGCGGGGACACCATCTAGCACAGATACGCAGTATTTT
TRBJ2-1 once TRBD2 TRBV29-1 CSARTSGSIEQFF TGCAGCGCCCGGACTAGCGGGAGTATTGAGCAGTTCTTC
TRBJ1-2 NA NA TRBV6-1 CASSDAGPGYTF TGTGCCAGCAGTGATGCAGGGCCCGGCTACACCTTC
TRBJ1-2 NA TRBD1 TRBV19 CASSGGQGPTF TGTGCCAGTAGTGGGGGACAGGGGCCCACCTTC
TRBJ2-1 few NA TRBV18 CASSPRVALSYNEQFF TGTGCCAGCTCCCCTCGGGTAGCGCTCTCCTACAATGAGCAGTTCTTC
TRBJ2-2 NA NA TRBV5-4 CASSLGKRRGNTGELFF TGTGCCAGCAGCTTAGGGAAAAGGCGGGGGAACACCGGGGAGCTGTTTTTT
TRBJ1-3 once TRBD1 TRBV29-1 CSVTGSSGNTIYF TGCAGCGTGACAGGGAGCTCTGGAAACACCATATATTTT
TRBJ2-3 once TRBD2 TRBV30 CAWRRGLAYPDTQYF TGTGCCTGGAGAAGAGGACTAGCGTATCCAGATACGCAGTATTTT
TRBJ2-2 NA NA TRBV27 CASRGGINTGELFF TGTGCCAGCAGGGGCGGGATTAACACCGGGGAGCTGTTTTTT
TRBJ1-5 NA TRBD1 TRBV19 CASSTGNQPQHF TGTGCCAGTTCGACAGGGAATCAGCCCCAGCATTTT
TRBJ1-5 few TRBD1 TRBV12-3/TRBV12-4 CASRTGFNQPQHF TGTGCCAGCAGGACAGGGTTCAATCAGCCCCAGCATTTT
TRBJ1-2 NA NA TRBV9 CASSADWITYGYTF TGTGCCAGCAGCGCGGACTGGATAACCTATGGCTACACCTTC
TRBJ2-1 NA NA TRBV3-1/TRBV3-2 CASSPESNNEQFF TGTGCCAGCAGCCCGGAGAGTAACAATGAGCAGTTCTTC
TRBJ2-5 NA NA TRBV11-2 CASSSLSSRKTQYF TGTGCCAGCAGCTCTCTTTCCTCGAGAAAGACCCAGTACTTC
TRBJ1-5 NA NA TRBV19 CASRRTSNQPQHF TGTGCCAGCCGGAGGACTAGCAATCAGCCCCAGCATTTT
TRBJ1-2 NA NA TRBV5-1 CASSLLGDKDGYTF TGCGCCAGCAGCTTGCTAGGGGATAAGGATGGCTACACCTTC
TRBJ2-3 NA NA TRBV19 CASSISGAYTDTQYF TGTGCCAGTAGTATTTCAGGGGCTTACACAGATACGCAGTATTTT
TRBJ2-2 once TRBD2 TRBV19 CASSMSWTSGRNTGELFF TGTGCCAGTAGTATGTCGTGGACTAGCGGGAGAAACACCGGGGAGCTGTTTTTT
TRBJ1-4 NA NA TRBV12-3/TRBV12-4 CASRPLGGKLFF TGTGCCAGCAGGCCCCTAGGGGGAAAACTGTTTTTT
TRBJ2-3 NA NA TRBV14 CASSQDRAWSGPSTDTQYF TGTGCCAGCAGCCAAGATAGGGCGTGGAGCGGCCCTAGCACAGATACGCAGTATTTT
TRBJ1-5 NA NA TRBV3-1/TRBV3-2 CASSPQISNQPQHF TGTGCCAGCAGCCCACAGATTAGCAATCAGCCCCAGCATTTT
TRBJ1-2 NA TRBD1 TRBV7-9 CASSFGQGIGYGYTF TGTGCCAGCAGCTTCGGACAGGGGATTGGATATGGCTACACCTTC
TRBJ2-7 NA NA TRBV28 CASSLDAGAGAASYEQYF TGTGCCAGCAGTTTAGACGCCGGGGCGGGGGCGGCTTCGTACGAGCAGTACTTC
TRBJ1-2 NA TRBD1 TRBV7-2 CASSSRTGSYTF TGTGCCAGCAGCTCTCGGACAGGCTCCTACACCTTC
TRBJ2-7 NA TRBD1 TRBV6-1 CASSEAQGVYEQYF TGTGCCAGCAGTGAAGCGCAGGGGGTCTACGAGCAGTACTTC
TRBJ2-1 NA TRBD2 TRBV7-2 CASSLVALAGGYNEQFF TGTGCCAGCAGCTTAGTTGCCCTAGCGGGAGGGTACAATGAGCAGTTCTTC
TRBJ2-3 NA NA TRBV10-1 CASSPGVPDTQYF TGCGCCAGCAGCCCCGGGGTCCCAGATACGCAGTATTTT
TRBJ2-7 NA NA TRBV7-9 CASSFNSYEQYF TGTGCCAGCAGCTTTAACTCCTACGAGCAGTACTTC
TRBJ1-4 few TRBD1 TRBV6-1 CASSGRDSSTNEKLFF TGTGCCAGCAGTGGCCGGGACAGTTCAACTAATGAAAAACTGTTTTTT
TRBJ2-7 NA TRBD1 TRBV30 CACRGTGTYEQYF TGTGCCTGCCGGGGGACAGGTACCTACGAGCAGTACTTC
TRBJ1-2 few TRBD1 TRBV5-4 CASSPGTGYGYTF TGTGCCAGCAGCCCGGGGACAGGGTACGGCTACACCTTC
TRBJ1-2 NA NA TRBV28 CASSSSDRLYGYTF TGTGCCAGCAGTTCCTCGGACAGACTTTATGGCTACACCTTC
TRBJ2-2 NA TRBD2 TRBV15 CATSRAGTSVDRELFF TGTGCCACCAGCAGAGCCGGGACTAGCGTTGACCGGGAGCTGTTTTTT
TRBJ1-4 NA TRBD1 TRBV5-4 CASSSGQTNEKLFF TGTGCCAGCAGCTCGGGACAGACGAATGAAAAACTGTTTTTT
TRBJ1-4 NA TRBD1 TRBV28 CASSRTGTLKNEKLFF TGTGCCAGCAGTCGGACAGGGACTCTCAAGAATGAAAAACTGTTTTTT
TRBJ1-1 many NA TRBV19 CASSIFVSGVGTEAFF TGTGCCAGTAGTATTTTTGTGTCGGGGGTTGGCACTGAAGCTTTCTTT
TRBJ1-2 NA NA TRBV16 CASSQAPYGYTF TGTGCCAGCAGCCAAGCGCCGTATGGCTACACCTTC
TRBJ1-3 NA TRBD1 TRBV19 CASSFPGGGNTIYF TGTGCCAGTAGTTTCCCAGGGGGCGGAAACACCATATATTTT